These 3 T cell receptor beta chains were sequenced from one sample in a study of identical twins. MiXCR, applied by TCRdb to the 5' RACE reads, yields one record per CDR3 protein. The repertoire consists of 400,000 to 650,000 distinct CDR3 sequences, with under 25% occurring once and the leading ten covering about 0.91%. The data also belong to a second study, concerning T cells expressing NK-cell markers.

Sequencing was done on a sample of CD4+ T cells sorted from blood. The receptors were sampled from a woman younger than 30 in good health.

This clonotype turned up a few times. The V call is TRBV6-1, the J call TRBJ2-7; unclear D gene. This CDR3 is 13 amino acids long. V was trimmed by 6 bases and J by 3 bases, leaving 12 bases between them. The germline gives CDR1 MNHNS, CDR2 SASEGT. CDR3: CASRDGDFYEQYF. As DNA, the CDR3 is TGTGCCAGCAGAGACGGTGACTTCTACGAGCAGTACTTC.

This clonotype was counted at least ten times. The chain joins TRBV12-3 or TRBV12-4 to TRBJ1-1; D is undetermined. This CDR3 has 13 amino acids. The V end was cut by 5 bases, the J end by 1 base, with 8 bases between. In nucleotides, the CDR3 is TGTGCCAGCAGTCGGGATGAGAACACTGAAGCTTTCTTT. The encoded protein is CASSRDENTEAFF.

A remark on this clonotype: A much bigger clone sits one base away, suggesting this may be a read error. The V call is TRBV7-6, the J call TRBJ2-1; D is perhaps TRBD1 (5 bases). The CDR3 contains 15 residues. Germline CDR1 is SGHVS and CDR2 is FNYEAQ. In DNA, the CDR3 is TGTACCAGCAGCTTACTCACCCGAAGGGGTAATGAGCAGTTCTTC. This codes for CTSSLLTRRGNEQFF.